The 3 T cell receptor beta chains presented below share a single source sample, sequenced in a study of shared clonotypes between healthy human individuals. Repertoires were generated with immunoSEQ multiplex PCR, while TCRdb's copy carries only in-frame clones and drops some. Among over 2 million clones listed, 95% were seen once. Sequencing was performed on naive CD4+ T cells sorted from blood. The sample's subset: CD45RA+ positively selected. The receptors were gathered from a man younger than 35 in good health.

Written as DNA, the CDR3 is TGTGCCAGCTCAAAGACGGGGGGCGCGGAAGGGGCCAACGTCCTGACTTTC. This codes for CASSKTGGAEGANVLTF. The rearrangement joins TRBV27 to TRBJ2-6, with D tentatively TRBD2 (7 bases). From germline, CDR1 is MNHEY and CDR2 SMNVEV (reference sequence). Trimming removed 8 bases from V and 4 bases from J, with 21 bases in between. The CDR3 runs to 17 residues.

The V and J genes are TRBV7-8 and TRBJ1-2; tentative D call: TRBD1 (5 bases). Trimming left V 0 bases short and J 4 bases short, with 15 bases between. There are 16 residues in the CDR3. Germline CDR1 is SGHVS and CDR2 is FQNEAQ. Here the CDR3 reads CASSLASTVSGYGYTF. DNA for the CDR3: TGTGCCAGCAGCTTAGCCTCGACAGTTTCTGGCTATGGCTACACCTTC.

The chain links TRBV9 to TRBJ2-3, with 7 bases aligning to TRBD2. V shed 2 bases and J 0 bases; nucleotides not matched to a gene: 6. Germline V CDR1 and CDR2: SGDLS, YYNGEE. This CDR3 has 16 amino acids. The CDR3, as DNA: TGTGCCAGCAGCGTCCGGGACTACTCTAGCACAGATACGCAGTATTTT. Translation gives CASSVRDYSSTDTQYF.